This T cell receptor beta chain stems from a study of blood T cell repertoires in COVID-19. About the study: The samples span acute and convalescent COVID-19 from the United States, Italy and Spain.

The length of the CDR3 is 15 residues. Germline V gives CDR1 LNHDA, CDR2 SQIVND (reference sequence). With 3 bases clipped from V and 5 bases from J, the junction kept 5 bases outside the gene matches. How the authors handled the data: Quantification of nucleated cells was approximated via reference gene primer amplification. Sequenced by immunoSEQ multiplex PCR; TCRdb stores in-frame clones only, minus some. V and J calls and clone size follow that table, whereas D and trimming were derived from the DNA. The sample records hundreds of thousands of clones, roughly 80% being singletons. The source is a woman aged 45-59 years with active or convalescent COVID-19. The sample consisted of peripheral blood. This rearrangement joins TRBV19 to TRBJ2-1; 9 bases agree with TRBD2. CDR3 in amino acids: CASSILLAGNNEQFF. Here the CDR3 DNA reads TGTGCCAGTAGTATCCTCCTAGCGGGAAACAATGAGCAGTTCTTC.